One sample yielded the 22 T cell receptor beta chains listed below, sequenced in a study of blood T cell repertoires in COVID-19. The repertoire was sequenced with immunoSEQ multiplex PCR; TCRdb's copy has only in-frame clones and lacks some. The sample contains 90,000 or so clones, less than 90% of which appear only once. The sequenced material came from peripheral blood. The receptors stem from a man in his sixties with acute or convalescent COVID-19.

The V gene is TRBV7-2, the J gene TRBJ2-7; a possible D gene is TRBD1 (6 bases). V dropped 5 bases and J dropped 0 bases, with 11 bases sitting between them. Looked up from germline, CDR1 is SGHTA and CDR2 is FQGNSA. This CDR3 comprises 14 residues. The DNA for the CDR3 is TGTGCCAGCAGCCGGGACAAGAGCTCCTACGAGCAGTACTTC. Amino acids: CASSRDKSSYEQYF.

The chain uses TRBV6-5 and TRBJ1-4; unclear D gene. The CDR3 has 15 amino acids. The V end lost 5 bases, the J end lost 4 bases, and 14 bases lay between the germline ends. Per the germline V gene, CDR1 is MNHEY and CDR2 is SVGAGI. The CDR3 DNA is TGTGCCAGCAGTAATGGGAGAGCGGGTAATGAAAAACTGTTTTTT. This encodes CASSNGRAGNEKLFF.

Comment on this clone: At one end the junction does not follow the germline gene, possibly because of a read error. This chain connects TRBV12-3 or TRBV12-4 to TRBJ2-1; 14 nucleotides match TRBD2. The CDR3 is 13 amino acids. The CDR3, as DNA: TGTGCCAGCAATCCGACTAGCGGGGGGGCTGGGGTCTTC. Its protein product is CASNPTSGGAGVF.

This rearrangement joins TRBV5-1 to TRBJ1-2; 9 nucleotides line up with TRBD1. After removal of 4 bases from V and 5 bases from J, the junction contained 6 bases not matched to a gene. The CDR3 spans 14 residues. Germline CDR1 reads SGHRS; CDR2 reads YFSETQ. Here the CDR3 reads CASSDTGTGYGYTF. The CDR3 coding sequence is TGCGCCAGCAGCGACACCGGGACAGGGTATGGCTACACCTTC.

This clone was detected a few times. The genes are TRBV27 and TRBJ1-5; no reliable D call. Germline V CDR1 and CDR2: MNHEY, SMNVEV (reference sequence). This CDR3 contains 15 residues. Trimming removed 6 bases at V and 0 bases at J, with 12 bases between. As DNA, the CDR3 is TGTGCCAGCAGACCCCCGGGAAATAGCAATCAGCCCCAGCATTTT. It is translated as CASRPPGNSNQPQHF.

V and J are TRBV21-1 and TRBJ1-4; TRBD1 is the table's D call, not checked against the DNA. TRBV21-1 is a recognized pseudogene. The CDR3 covers 14 residues. This CDR3 is CASRRDRTNEKLFF. Here the CDR3 DNA reads TGTGCCAGCAGGAGGGACAGAACTAATGAAAAACTGTTTTTT.

This clone is a singleton in its sample. The J gene is TRBJ2-3, the V gene TRBV5-1; the D is unclear. Trimming cost V 0 bases and J 5 bases, with 16 bases left between them. Germline CDR1 reads SGHRS; CDR2 reads YFSETQ. This CDR3 spans 16 amino acids. The CDR3: CASSLGYPSTGDTQYF. The CDR3 region has the DNA TGCGCCAGCAGCTTGGGATATCCATCCACGGGAGATACGCAGTATTTT.

This clone has a single count. The CDR3: CASSPPRDINEQFF. CDR3 nucleotides: TGTGCCAGCTCACCCCCTCGGGACATCAATGAGCAGTTCTTC. The chain couples TRBV18 to TRBJ2-1, with D possibly matching TRBD1 (6 bases). Germline CDR1 and CDR2: KGHSH and LQKENI. Trimming took 3 bases from V and 6 from J, leaving 12 bases between them. The CDR3 has 14 residues.

The rearrangement joins TRBV18 to TRBJ1-1; unclear D gene. Germline V CDR1 and CDR2: KGHSH, LQKENI. V gave up 4 bases and J gave up 4 bases, with 19 bases separating them. The CDR3 has 16 residues. The CDR3 DNA follows: TGTGCCAGCTCACAGTCCCTGACGGGTGGTAGCACTGAAGCTTTCTTT. It encodes CASSQSLTGGSTEAFF. Looking up the rest from reference TRBV18 and TRBJ1-1 gives the full variable domain: NAGVMQNPRHLVRRRGQEARLRCSPMKGHSHVYWYRQLPEEGLKFMVYLQKENIIDESGMPKERFSAEFPKEGPSILRIQQVVRGDSAAYFCASSQSLTGGSTEAFFGQGTRLTVV.

The V gene is TRBV7-9, the J gene TRBJ1-4, with 10 bases aligning to TRBD1. J was trimmed by 5 bases and V by 3 bases; bases with no gene match: 3. Looked up from germline, CDR1 is SEHNR and CDR2 is FQNEAQ (reference sequence). This CDR3 spans 15 amino acids. The CDR3 loop is CASSLGDRGNEKLFF. CDR3 nucleotides: TGTGCCAGCAGCTTGGGGGACAGGGGAAATGAAAAACTGTTTTTT.

The V gene is TRBV5-1, the J gene TRBJ1-2, with 7 bases matching TRBD1. The CDR3 covers 16 residues. The V and J ends lost 0 bases and 4 bases, in that order; junction bases with no gene match: 9. The germline CDR1 and CDR2 sequences are SGHRS and YFSETQ. CDR3 protein: CASSLGGGQRLYGYTF. CDR3 coding DNA: TGCGCCAGCAGCTTGGGAGGGGGACAGCGTCTCTATGGCTACACCTTC.

The chain carries TRBV28 and TRBJ2-1; 8 bases are shared with TRBD2. CDR1 is MDHEN and CDR2 is SYDVKM in the germline V gene. The CDR3 has 14 amino acids. J lost 5 bases, V lost 9 bases, and 9 bases had no gene match. CDR3 bases: TGTGCCAGTATCCTAGCGGGTGTAGACAATGAGCAGTTCTTC. Translation gives CASILAGVDNEQFF.

The rearrangement uses TRBV2 and TRBJ1-1, with D perhaps matching TRBD1 (5 bases). The CDR3 extends over 13 amino acids. Between the trimmed V and J ends, which lost 8 bases and 1 base, there was a span of 11 bases. Germline CDR1 is SNHLY and CDR2 is FYNNEI. CDR3 sequence reads: CASRQSANTEAFF. The CDR3 nucleotides read TGTGCCAGCCGACAGTCGGCGAACACTGAAGCTTTCTTT. The full variable domain, in which reference TRBV2 and TRBJ1-1 provide the parts outside the CDR3, is EPEVTQTPSHQVTQMGQEVILRCVPISNHLYFYWYRQILGQKVEFLVSFYNNEISEKSEIFDDQFSVERPDGSNFTLKIRSTKLEDSAMYFCASRQSANTEAFFGQGTRLTVV.

The rearrangement uses TRBV25-1 and TRBJ1-5; TRBD1 is a possible D gene (6 bases). There are 15 residues in the CDR3. V gave up 1 base and J gave up 3 bases, with 10 bases separating them. Germline CDR1 reads MGHDK; CDR2 reads SYGVNS. CDR3 sequence: CASSELQGDNQPQHF. The CDR3 DNA reads as TGTGCCAGCAGTGAATTACAGGGCGACAATCAGCCCCAGCATTTT.

This clone was seen many times. This chain joins TRBV27 and TRBJ1-6, with 12 bases identical to TRBD1. With V trimmed by 5 bases and J by 5 bases, 7 bases remained unmatched. CDR1 and CDR2 from the germline V gene are MNHEY and SMNVEV (reference sequence). This CDR3 contains 17 residues. CDR3 coding DNA: TGTGCCAGCAGTCGGGACAGGGGGCGCTGGGATAATTCACCCCTCCACTTT. This sequence encodes CASSRDRGRWDNSPLHF.

DNA of the CDR3: TGTGCCAGCAGCCCGCGGACTAGCGGGGGGCAGGAGACCCAGTACTTC. Translation gives CASSPRTSGGQETQYF. The chain recombines TRBV3-1 (or the pseudogene TRBV3-2) with TRBJ2-5, with 14 bases that match TRBD2. V dropped 4 bases and J dropped 5; count of bases not matched to a gene: 6. The CDR3 totals 16 residues. From germline, CDR1 is LGHDT and CDR2 YNNKEL (reference sequence).

The rearrangement links TRBV5-8 to TRBJ2-2; 11 bases are shared with TRBD2. This CDR3 spans 16 amino acids. V was pared by 5 bases and J by 6 bases, with 9 bases of the junction left unmatched. Looked up from germline, CDR1 is SGHTS and CDR2 is YDEGEE. CDR3 in DNA: TGTGCCAGCAGATTAGCGGGAGGGCCAAAGGCCGGGGAGCTGTTTTTT. It translates to CASRLAGGPKAGELFF. Complete variable domain (other parts from reference TRBV5-8 and TRBJ2-2): EAGVTQSPTHLIKTRGQQATLRCSPISGHTSVYWYQQALGLGLQFLLWYDEGEERNRGNFPPRFSGRQFPNYSSELNVNALELEDSALYLCASRLAGGPKAGELFFGEGSRLTVL.

The chain has TRBV15 and TRBJ2-5; 15 positions match TRBD2. Trimming took 3 bases from V and 3 from J; bases not matched to a gene: 5. CDR3 length: 17 amino acids. Per germline, CDR1 LNHNV and CDR2 YYDKDF (reference sequence). DNA for the CDR3: TGTGCCACCAGCAGTGGGACTAGCGGGGGGCCCGAAGAGACCCAGTACTTC. This translates into CATSSGTSGGPEETQYF. Based on the CDR3 plus reference TRBV15 and TRBJ2-5, the full variable domain is DAMVIQNPRYQVTQFGKPVTLSCSQTLNHNVMYWYQQKSSQAPKLLFHYYDKDFNNEADTPDNFQSRRPNTSFCFLDIRSPGLGDTAMYLCATSSGTSGGPEETQYFGPGTRLLVL.

This chain links TRBV30 with TRBJ1-6; weak D call: TRBD1 (6 bases). CDR3 size: 15 residues. Germline V gives CDR1 GTSNPN, CDR2 SVGIG (reference sequence). V was shortened by 3 bases and J by 4 bases, with 13 bases between the two germline ends. The chain's CDR3 is CAWSQPRGYNSPLHF. In nucleotides, the CDR3 is TGTGCCTGGAGCCAGCCTAGGGGGTATAATTCACCCCTCCACTTT. Variable domain in full (rest from reference TRBV30 and TRBJ1-6): SQTIHQWPATLVQPVGSPLSLECTVEGTSNPNLYWYRQAAGRGLQLLFYSVGIGQISSEVPQNLSASRPQDRQFILSSKKLLLSDSGFYLCAWSQPRGYNSPLHFGNGTRLTVT.

This clone is classed as medium-sized. The sample holds other DNA sequences that translate to the same CDR3. J is TRBJ2-1 and V is TRBV12-3 or TRBV12-4; no reliable D call. This CDR3 has 12 residues. V lost 7 bases and J lost 4, with 8 bases in between. The CDR3 sequence is CASTLSYNEQFF. The CDR3 DNA reads as TGTGCCAGCACCCTAAGTTACAATGAGCAGTTCTTC.

This clone appeared a few times. The gene calls are TRBV6-1 and TRBJ2-5; no reliable D call. Germline CDR1 and CDR2: MNHNS and SASEGT. CDR3 length: 14 amino acids. Deletions cut 6 bases from V and 2 bases from J, with 13 bases between. The CDR3 protein is CASSYRRPQETQYF. DNA of the CDR3: TGTGCCAGCAGCTACAGACGGCCTCAAGAGACCCAGTACTTC.

The gene calls are TRBV23-1 and TRBJ1-2, with D maybe TRBD1 (6 bases). TRBV23-1 has ORF status, its function being uncertain. CDR3 length equals 15 residues. V gave up 5 bases and J gave up 8 bases, with 21 bases separating them. CDR3 DNA: TGCGCCAGCAGTTCAATACCGGACAGACATTACGGCTACACCTTC. Protein sequence: CASSSIPDRHYGYTF.